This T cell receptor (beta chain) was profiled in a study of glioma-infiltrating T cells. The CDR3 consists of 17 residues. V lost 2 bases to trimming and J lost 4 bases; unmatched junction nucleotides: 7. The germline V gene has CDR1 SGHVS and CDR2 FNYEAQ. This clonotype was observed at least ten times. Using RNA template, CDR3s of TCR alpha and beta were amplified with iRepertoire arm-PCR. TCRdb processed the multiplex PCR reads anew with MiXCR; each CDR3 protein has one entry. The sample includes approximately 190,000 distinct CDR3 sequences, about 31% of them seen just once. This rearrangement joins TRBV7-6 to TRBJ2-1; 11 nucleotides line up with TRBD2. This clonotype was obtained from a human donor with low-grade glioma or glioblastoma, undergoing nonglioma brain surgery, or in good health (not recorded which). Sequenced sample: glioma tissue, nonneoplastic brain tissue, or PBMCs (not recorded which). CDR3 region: CASSLSPTSGSYNEQFF. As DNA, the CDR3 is TGTGCCAGCAGCTTATCCCCAACTAGCGGGAGTTACAATGAGCAGTTCTTC.